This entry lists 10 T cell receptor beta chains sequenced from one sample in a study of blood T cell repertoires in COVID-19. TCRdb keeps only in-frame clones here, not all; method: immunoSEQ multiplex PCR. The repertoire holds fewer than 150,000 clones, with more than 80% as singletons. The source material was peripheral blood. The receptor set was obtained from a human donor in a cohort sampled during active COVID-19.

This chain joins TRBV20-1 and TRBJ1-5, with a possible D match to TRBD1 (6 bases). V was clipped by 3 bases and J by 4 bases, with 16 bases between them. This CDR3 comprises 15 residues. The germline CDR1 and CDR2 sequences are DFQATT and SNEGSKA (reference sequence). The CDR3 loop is CSASVPGHPNQPQHF. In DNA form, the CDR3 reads TGCAGTGCTAGTGTTCCGGGACATCCAAATCAGCCCCAGCATTTT.

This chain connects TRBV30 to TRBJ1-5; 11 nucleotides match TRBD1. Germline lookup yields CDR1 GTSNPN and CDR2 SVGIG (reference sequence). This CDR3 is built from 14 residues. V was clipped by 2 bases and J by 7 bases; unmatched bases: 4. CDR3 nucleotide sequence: TGTGCCTGGAGTCCGGGACAGGGGGGGCAGCCCCAGCATTTT. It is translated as CAWSPGQGGQPQHF.

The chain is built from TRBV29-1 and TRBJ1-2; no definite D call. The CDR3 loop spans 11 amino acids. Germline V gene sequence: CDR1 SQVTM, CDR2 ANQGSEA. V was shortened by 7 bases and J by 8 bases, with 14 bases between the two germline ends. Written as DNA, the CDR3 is TGCAGCGACGGGAGACCCGAAGGCTACACCTTC. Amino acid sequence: CSDGRPEGYTF.

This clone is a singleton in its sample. Here the CDR3 DNA reads TGTGCCAGCAGCTCCCTCGTGGGATTAGCGGGACCTCAAGAGACCCAGTACTTC. Protein: CASSSLVGLAGPQETQYF. The chain employs TRBV7-9 and TRBJ2-5; 8 nucleotides align to TRBD2. This CDR3 spans 18 amino acids. The V segment lost 4 bases and the J segment 2 bases; nucleotides outside the gene matches: 15. The V gene's germline CDR1 is SEHNR and CDR2 FQNEAQ (reference sequence).

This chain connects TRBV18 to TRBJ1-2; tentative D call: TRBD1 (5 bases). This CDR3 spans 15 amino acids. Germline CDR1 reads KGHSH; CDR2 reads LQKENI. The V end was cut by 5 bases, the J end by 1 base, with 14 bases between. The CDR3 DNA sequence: TGTGCCAGCTCAACCCCCCCCGACAGTAACTATGGCTACACCTTC. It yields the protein CASSTPPDSNYGYTF.

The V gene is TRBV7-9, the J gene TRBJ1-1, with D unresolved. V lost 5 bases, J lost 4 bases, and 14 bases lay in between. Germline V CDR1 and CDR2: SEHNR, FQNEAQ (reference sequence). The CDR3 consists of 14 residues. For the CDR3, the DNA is TGTGCCAGCAGCACATGGGAAGAGGGCACTGAAGCTTTCTTT. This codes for CASSTWEEGTEAFF. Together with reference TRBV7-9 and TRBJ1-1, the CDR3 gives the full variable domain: DTGVSQNPRHKITKRGQNVTFRCDPISEHNRLYWYRQTLGQGPEFLTYFQNEAQLEKSRLLSDRFSAERPKGSFSTLEIQRTEQGDSAMYLCASSTWEEGTEAFFGQGTRLTVV.

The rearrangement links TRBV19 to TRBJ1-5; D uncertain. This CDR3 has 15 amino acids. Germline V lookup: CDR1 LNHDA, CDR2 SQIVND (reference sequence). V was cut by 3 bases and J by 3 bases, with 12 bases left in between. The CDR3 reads CASSIEALPNQPQHF. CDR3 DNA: TGTGCCAGTAGTATCGAGGCGCTCCCCAATCAGCCCCAGCATTTT.

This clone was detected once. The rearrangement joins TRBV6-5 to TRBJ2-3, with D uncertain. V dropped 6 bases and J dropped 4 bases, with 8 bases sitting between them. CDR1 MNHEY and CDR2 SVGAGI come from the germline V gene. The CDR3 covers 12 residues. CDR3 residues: CASRAGSDTQYF. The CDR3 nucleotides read TGTGCCAGCAGGGCAGGCTCAGATACGCAGTATTTT.

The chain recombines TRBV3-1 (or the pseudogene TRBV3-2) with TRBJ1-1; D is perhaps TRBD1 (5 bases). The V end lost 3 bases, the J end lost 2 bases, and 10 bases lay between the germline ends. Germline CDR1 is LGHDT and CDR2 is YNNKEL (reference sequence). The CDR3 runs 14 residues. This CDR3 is CASSHAGSNTEAFF. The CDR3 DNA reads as TGTGCCAGCAGCCATGCAGGGTCTAACACTGAAGCTTTCTTT.

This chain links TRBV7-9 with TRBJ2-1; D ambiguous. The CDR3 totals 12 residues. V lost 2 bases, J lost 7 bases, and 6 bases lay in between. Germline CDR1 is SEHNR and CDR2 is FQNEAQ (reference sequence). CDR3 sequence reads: CASSLFSNEQFF. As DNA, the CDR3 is TGTGCCAGCAGCTTATTCTCGAATGAGCAGTTCTTC.